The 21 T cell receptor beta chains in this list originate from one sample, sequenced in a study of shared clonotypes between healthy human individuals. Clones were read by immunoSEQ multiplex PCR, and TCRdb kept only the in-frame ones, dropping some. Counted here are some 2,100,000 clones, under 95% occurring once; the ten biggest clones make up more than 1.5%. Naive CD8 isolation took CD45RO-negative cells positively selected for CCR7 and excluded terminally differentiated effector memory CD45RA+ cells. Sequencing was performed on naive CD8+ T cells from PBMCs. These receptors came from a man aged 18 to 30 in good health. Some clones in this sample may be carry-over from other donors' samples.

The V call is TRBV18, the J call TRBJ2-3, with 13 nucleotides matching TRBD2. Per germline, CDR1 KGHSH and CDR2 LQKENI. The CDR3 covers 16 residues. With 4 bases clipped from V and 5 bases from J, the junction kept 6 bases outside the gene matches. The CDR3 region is CASSRLAGGRGDTQYF. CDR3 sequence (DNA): TGTGCCAGCTCACGACTAGCGGGAGGCAGGGGAGATACGCAGTATTTT.

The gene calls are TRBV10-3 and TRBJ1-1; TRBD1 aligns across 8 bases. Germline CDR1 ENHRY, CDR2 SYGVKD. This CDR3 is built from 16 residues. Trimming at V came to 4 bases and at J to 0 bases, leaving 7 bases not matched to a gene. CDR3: CAISATGGQMNTEAFF. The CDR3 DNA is TGTGCCATCAGTGCCACAGGGGGTCAAATGAACACTGAAGCTTTCTTT.

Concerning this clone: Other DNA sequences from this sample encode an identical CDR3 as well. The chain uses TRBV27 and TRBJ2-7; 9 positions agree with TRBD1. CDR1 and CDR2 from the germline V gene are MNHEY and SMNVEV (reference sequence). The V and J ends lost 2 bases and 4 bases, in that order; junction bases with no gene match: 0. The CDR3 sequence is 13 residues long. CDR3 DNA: TGTGCCAGCAGTTTAGGGACAGGGTACGAGCAGTACTTC. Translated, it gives CASSLGTGYEQYF.

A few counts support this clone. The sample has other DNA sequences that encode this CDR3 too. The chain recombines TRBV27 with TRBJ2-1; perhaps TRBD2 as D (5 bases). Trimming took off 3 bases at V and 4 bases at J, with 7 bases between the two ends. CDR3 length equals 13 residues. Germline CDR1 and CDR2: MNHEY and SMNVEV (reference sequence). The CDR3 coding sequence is TGTGCCAGCAGTTTGGGAGCTTACAATGAGCAGTTCTTC. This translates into CASSLGAYNEQFF.

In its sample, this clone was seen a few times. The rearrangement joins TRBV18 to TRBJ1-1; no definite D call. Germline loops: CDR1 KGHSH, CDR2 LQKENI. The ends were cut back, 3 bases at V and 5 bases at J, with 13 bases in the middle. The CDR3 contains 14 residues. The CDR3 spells CASSPDVLGTEAFF. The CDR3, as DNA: TGTGCCAGCTCACCCGATGTCCTCGGAACTGAAGCTTTCTTT.

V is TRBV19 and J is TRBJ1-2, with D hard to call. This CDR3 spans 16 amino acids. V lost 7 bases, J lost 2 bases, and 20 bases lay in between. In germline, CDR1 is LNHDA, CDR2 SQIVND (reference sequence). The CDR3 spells CASTSGEVVWNYGYTF. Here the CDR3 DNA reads TGTGCCAGTACGTCTGGGGAGGTGGTGTGGAACTATGGCTACACCTTC.

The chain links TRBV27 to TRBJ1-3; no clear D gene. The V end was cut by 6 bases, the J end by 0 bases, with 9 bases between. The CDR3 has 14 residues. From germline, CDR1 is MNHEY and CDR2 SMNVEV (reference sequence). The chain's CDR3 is CASRGLGSGNTIYF. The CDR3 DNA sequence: TGTGCCAGCAGGGGCCTGGGCTCTGGAAACACCATATATTTT.

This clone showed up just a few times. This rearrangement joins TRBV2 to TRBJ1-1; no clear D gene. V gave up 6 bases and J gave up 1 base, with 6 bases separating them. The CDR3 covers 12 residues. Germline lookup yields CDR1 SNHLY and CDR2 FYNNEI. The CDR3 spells CASRTPNTEAFF. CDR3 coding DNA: TGTGCCAGCAGGACCCCGAACACTGAAGCTTTCTTT.

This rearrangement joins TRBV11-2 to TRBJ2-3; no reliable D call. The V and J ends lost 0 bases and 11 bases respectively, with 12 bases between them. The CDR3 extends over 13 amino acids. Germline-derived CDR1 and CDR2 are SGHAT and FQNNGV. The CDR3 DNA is TGTGCCAGCAGCTTAGATCAGGCCTGGGGGCAGTATTTT. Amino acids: CASSLDQAWGQYF.

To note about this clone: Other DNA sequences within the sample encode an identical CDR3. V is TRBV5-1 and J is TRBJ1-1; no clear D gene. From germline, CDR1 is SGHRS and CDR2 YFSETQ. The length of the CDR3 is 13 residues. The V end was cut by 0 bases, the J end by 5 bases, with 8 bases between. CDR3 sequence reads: CASSLASGTEAFF. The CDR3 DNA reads TGCGCCAGCAGCTTGGCCTCGGGGACTGAAGCTTTCTTT.

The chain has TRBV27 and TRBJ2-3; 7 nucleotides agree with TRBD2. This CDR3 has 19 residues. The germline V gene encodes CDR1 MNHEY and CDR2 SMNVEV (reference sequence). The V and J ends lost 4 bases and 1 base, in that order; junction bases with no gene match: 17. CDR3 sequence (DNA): TGTGCCAGCAGTTCGACCGGTCTCGAGGGAGGGTTAGGCACAGATACGCAGTATTTT. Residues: CASSSTGLEGGLGTDTQYF.

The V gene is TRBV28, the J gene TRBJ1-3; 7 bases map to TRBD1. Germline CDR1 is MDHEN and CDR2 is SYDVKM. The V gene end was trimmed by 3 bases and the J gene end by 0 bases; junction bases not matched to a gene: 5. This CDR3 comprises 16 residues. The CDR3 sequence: CASSFYGTASGNTIYF. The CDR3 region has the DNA TGTGCCAGCAGTTTTTACGGGACAGCCTCTGGAAACACCATATATTTT. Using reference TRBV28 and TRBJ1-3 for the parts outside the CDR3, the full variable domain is DVKVTQSSRYLVKRTGEKVFLECVQDMDHENMFWYRQDPGLGLRLIYFSYDVKMKEKGDIPEGYSVSREKKERFSLILESASTNQTSMYLCASSFYGTASGNTIYFGEGSWLTVV.

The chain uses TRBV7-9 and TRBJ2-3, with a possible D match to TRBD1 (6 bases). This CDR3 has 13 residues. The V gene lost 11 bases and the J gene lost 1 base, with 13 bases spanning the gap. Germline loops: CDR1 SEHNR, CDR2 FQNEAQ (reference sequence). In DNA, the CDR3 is TGTGCCCCAGAAGAGGGGGGCACAGATACGCAGTATTTT. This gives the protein CAPEEGGTDTQYF.

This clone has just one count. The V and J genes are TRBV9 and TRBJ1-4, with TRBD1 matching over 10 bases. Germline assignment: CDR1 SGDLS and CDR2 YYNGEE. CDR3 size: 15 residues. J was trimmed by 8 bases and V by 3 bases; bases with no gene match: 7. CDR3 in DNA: TGTGCCAGCAGCGCTCGGGGGACAGGGGTCGAAAAACTGTTTTTT. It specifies CASSARGTGVEKLFF.

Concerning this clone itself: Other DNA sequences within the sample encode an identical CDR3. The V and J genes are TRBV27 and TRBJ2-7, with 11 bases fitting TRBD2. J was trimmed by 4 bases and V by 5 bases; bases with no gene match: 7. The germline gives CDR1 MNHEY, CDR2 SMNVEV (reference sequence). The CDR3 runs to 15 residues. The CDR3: CASSLGGTSGYEQYF. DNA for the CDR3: TGTGCCAGCAGTCTAGGAGGGACTAGCGGATACGAGCAGTACTTC.

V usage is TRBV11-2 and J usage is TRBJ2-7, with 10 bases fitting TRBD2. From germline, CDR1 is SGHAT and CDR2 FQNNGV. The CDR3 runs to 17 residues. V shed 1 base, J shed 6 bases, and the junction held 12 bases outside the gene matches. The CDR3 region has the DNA TGTGCCAGCAGCTTAGTCCCAGCGGGAGGGCCCCATCGCGAGCAGTACTTC. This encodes CASSLVPAGGPHREQYF.

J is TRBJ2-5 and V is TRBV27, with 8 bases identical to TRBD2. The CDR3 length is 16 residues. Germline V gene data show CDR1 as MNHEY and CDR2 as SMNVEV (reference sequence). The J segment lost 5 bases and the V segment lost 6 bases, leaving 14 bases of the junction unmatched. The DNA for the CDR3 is TGTGCCAGCAGCCAAGGGACGGGAGGGCCTATGGAGACCCAGTACTTC. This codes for CASSQGTGGPMETQYF.

The CDR3 loop reads CASSPRDGSKSGELFF. As DNA, the CDR3 is TGTGCCAGCAGCCCCCGGGACGGAAGCAAGTCCGGGGAGCTGTTTTTT. V usage is TRBV7-3 and J usage is TRBJ2-2, with D perhaps assigned TRBD1 or TRBD2 (5 bases each). Germline V gene lookup returns CDR1 SGHTA and CDR2 FQGTGA. This CDR3 has 16 amino acids. Deletions cut 5 bases from V and 6 bases from J, with 19 bases between.

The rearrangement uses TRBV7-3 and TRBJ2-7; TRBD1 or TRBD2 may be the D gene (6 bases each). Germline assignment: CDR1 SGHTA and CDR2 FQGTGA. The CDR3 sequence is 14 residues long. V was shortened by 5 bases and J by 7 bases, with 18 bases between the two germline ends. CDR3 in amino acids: CASSEGGYSREQYF. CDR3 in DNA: TGTGCCAGCAGCGAAGGGGGGTACTCCAGGGAGCAGTACTTC.

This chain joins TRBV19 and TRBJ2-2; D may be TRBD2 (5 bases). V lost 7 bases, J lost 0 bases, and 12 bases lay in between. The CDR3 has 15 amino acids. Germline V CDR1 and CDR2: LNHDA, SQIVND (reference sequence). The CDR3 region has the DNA TGTGCCAGTATTGAGGGAGATACGAACACCGGGGAGCTGTTTTTT. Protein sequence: CASIEGDTNTGELFF.

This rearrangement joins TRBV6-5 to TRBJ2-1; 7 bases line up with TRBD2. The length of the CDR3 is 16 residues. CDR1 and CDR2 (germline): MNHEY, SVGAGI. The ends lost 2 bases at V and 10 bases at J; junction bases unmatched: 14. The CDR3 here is CASSYLKRGLIEEQFF. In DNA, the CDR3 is TGTGCCAGCAGTTACCTCAAGCGGGGCCTGATCGAGGAGCAGTTCTTC.